The 21 T cell receptor beta chains below were found in one sample sequenced in a study of T cell changes during pregnancy in multiple sclerosis. Profiled with immunoSEQ multiplex PCR; TCRdb holds only in-frame clones, not every one. The repertoire holds 45,000 to 60,000 clones, with 91% as singletons. The sample in question was peripheral blood, obtained after pregnancy. All receptors come from a female donor in good health, enrolled as a control in a pregnancy study.

This chain links TRBV5-1 with TRBJ2-5; 8 bases line up with TRBD1. Germline-derived CDR1 and CDR2 are SGHRS and YFSETQ. The ends lost 4 bases at V and 3 bases at J; junction bases unmatched: 2. This CDR3 is 13 amino acids long. In nucleotides, the CDR3 is TGCGCCAGCAGCCACAGGGGGGAAGAGACCCAGTACTTC. It yields the protein CASSHRGEETQYF.

The CDR3 sequence is CASSYSTGRSGTEAFF. The CDR3 coding sequence is TGTGCCAGCAGTTACTCGACTGGGCGAAGCGGCACTGAAGCTTTCTTT. V and J are TRBV6-5 and TRBJ1-1; unclear D gene. The germline gives CDR1 MNHEY, CDR2 SVGAGI. V lost 0 bases, J lost 4 bases, and 15 bases lay in between. The CDR3 covers 16 residues.

The chain recombines TRBV9 with TRBJ2-1; the match to TRBD1 covers 7 bases. The J segment lost 4 bases and the V segment lost 4 bases, leaving 8 bases of the junction unmatched. In germline, CDR1 is SGDLS, CDR2 YYNGEE. CDR3 length: 15 residues. In DNA, the CDR3 is TGTGCCAGCAGCTCAGACAGGGCAGGATACAATGAGCAGTTCTTC. As protein: CASSSDRAGYNEQFF.

The genes are TRBV28 and TRBJ1-2; weak D call: TRBD1 (5 bases). In germline, CDR1 is MDHEN, CDR2 SYDVKM. The CDR3 consists of 15 residues. The V gene lost 6 bases and the J gene lost 3 bases, with 17 bases spanning the gap. The DNA for the CDR3 is TGTGCCAGCAGCTCCCTGGGGGAGGATGACTATGGCTACACCTTC. Its translation: CASSSLGEDDYGYTF.

CDR3 nucleotide sequence: TGTGCCAGCAGTTACTCGGGGGGTGTTGGTGAAAAACTGTTTTTT. As protein: CASSYSGGVGEKLFF. This chain connects TRBV6-5 to TRBJ1-4, with D possibly being TRBD1 (5 bases). Germline CDR1 reads MNHEY; CDR2 reads SVGAGI. V was shortened by 0 bases and J by 7 bases, with 12 bases between the two germline ends. The CDR3 has 15 amino acids.

In its sample, this clone was seen once. The gene calls are TRBV11-2 and TRBJ1-3; D is unclear. Germline CDR1 SGHAT, CDR2 FQNNGV. This CDR3 region has 15 residues. The V end lost 3 bases, the J end lost 4 bases, and 13 bases lay between the germline ends. The CDR3: CASSFQRGVGNTIYF. As DNA, the CDR3 is TGTGCCAGCAGCTTTCAACGGGGTGTAGGAAACACCATATATTTT.

The CDR3 sequence: CASSSLQGVEKLFF. The CDR3 nucleotides read TGTGCCAGCAGCTCTTTACAGGGGGTAGAAAAACTGTTTTTT. The rearrangement uses TRBV7-6 and TRBJ1-4, with 8 bases fitting TRBD1. The ends lost 4 bases at V and 8 bases at J; junction bases unmatched: 6. This CDR3 contains 14 residues. From germline, CDR1 is SGHVS and CDR2 FNYEAQ.

The chain links TRBV6-1 to TRBJ1-1; no definite D call. This CDR3 comprises 15 residues. The V gene lost 5 bases and the J gene lost 5 bases, with 18 bases spanning the gap. Germline loops: CDR1 MNHNS, CDR2 SASEGT. CDR3 sequence reads: CASSLPKPRWTEAFF. The CDR3 bases are TGTGCCAGCAGTCTCCCGAAACCGAGATGGACTGAAGCTTTCTTT.

This chain connects TRBV5-1 to TRBJ2-7; D may be TRBD1 (5 bases). The CDR3 totals 15 residues. Germline CDR1 SGHRS, CDR2 YFSETQ. Trimming shortened V by 0 bases and J by 2 bases, and 12 bases separated the two germline ends. The CDR3 sequence is CASSLEARAPYEQYF. CDR3 coding DNA: TGCGCCAGCAGCTTGGAGGCCAGGGCCCCCTACGAGCAGTACTTC.

The chain employs TRBV10-3 and TRBJ1-1; maybe TRBD1 (6 bases). CDR3 length: 17 residues. Germline V lookup: CDR1 ENHRY, CDR2 SYGVKD. V was pared by 0 bases and J by 0 bases, with 14 bases between. The CDR3 region is CAISESVSGQMNTEAFF. The CDR3 DNA is TGTGCCATCAGTGAGTCAGTGTCAGGACAGATGAACACTGAAGCTTTCTTT.

The chain uses TRBV6-5 and TRBJ1-5; 8 bases fit TRBD1. CDR3 size: 15 residues. Germline lookup yields CDR1 MNHEY and CDR2 SVGAGI. J was trimmed by 6 bases and V by 6 bases; bases with no gene match: 10. DNA for the CDR3: TGTGCCAGCAGGACAGATTCGGGACAGGCTCAGCCCCAGCATTTT. It is translated as CASRTDSGQAQPQHF.

The V and J genes are TRBV19 and TRBJ1-6; 9 bases are shared with TRBD1. Germline trimming cut 6 bases from V and 7 bases from J; bases unmatched to any gene: 7. This CDR3 is built from 15 residues. CDR1 LNHDA and CDR2 SQIVND come from the germline V gene (reference sequence). CDR3 region: CASRRRDRANSPLHF. In DNA form, the CDR3 reads TGTGCCAGTAGAAGACGGGACAGGGCAAATTCACCCCTCCACTTT.

The CDR3 spells CASRSPVNYGYTF. The CDR3 nucleotides are TGTGCCAGCAGGAGCCCGGTCAACTATGGCTACACCTTC. The chain employs TRBV25-1 and TRBJ1-2; D uncertain. With 6 bases removed from V and 2 bases from J, the gap between germline ends came to 10 bases. The CDR3 sequence is 13 residues long. CDR1 MGHDK and CDR2 SYGVNS come from the germline V gene.

This chain joins TRBV5-1 and TRBJ1-1; D uncertain. The CDR3 loop spans 15 amino acids. V was clipped by 0 bases and J by 0 bases, with 9 bases between them. Germline V gene lookup returns CDR1 SGHRS and CDR2 YFSETQ. Here the CDR3 DNA reads TGCGCCAGCAGCTTGGAAGTCAGATTGAACACTGAAGCTTTCTTT. Protein sequence: CASSLEVRLNTEAFF.

The chain carries TRBV9 and TRBJ2-2, with D unclear. Germline V gene sequence: CDR1 SGDLS, CDR2 YYNGEE. Trimming shortened V by 3 bases and J by 0 bases, and 12 bases separated the two germline ends. This CDR3 comprises 16 residues. In DNA form, the CDR3 reads TGTGCCAGCAGCGCCAGGCTTACATCGAACACCGGGGAGCTGTTTTTT. Translating it yields CASSARLTSNTGELFF.

This chain links TRBV28 with TRBJ2-5; 9 nucleotides agree with TRBD1. The germline V gene encodes CDR1 MDHEN and CDR2 SYDVKM. V gave up 5 bases and J gave up 4 bases; unmatched junction bases: 8. CDR3 length: 15 amino acids. This CDR3 reads CASSQYRGRGETQYF. CDR3 DNA sequence: TGTGCCAGCAGTCAATACAGGGGGCGCGGAGAGACCCAGTACTTC.

V is TRBV7-8 and J is TRBJ2-2, with TRBD1 matching over 9 bases. Trimming at V came to 5 bases and at J to 6 bases, leaving 7 bases not matched to a gene. The CDR3 has 15 amino acids. The germline CDR1 and CDR2 sequences are SGHVS and FQNEAQ. CDR3 residues: CASSARDRVAGELFF. CDR3 DNA: TGTGCCAGCAGCGCTCGGGACAGGGTAGCCGGGGAGCTGTTTTTT.

The chain is built from TRBV2 and TRBJ2-7; 11 positions match TRBD1. CDR1 and CDR2 from the germline V gene are SNHLY and FYNNEI. Trimming took 6 bases from V and 5 from J; bases not matched to a gene: 6. The CDR3 extends over 14 amino acids. The CDR3: CASRTGTGGHEQYF. CDR3 sequence (DNA): TGTGCCAGCAGGACCGGGACAGGGGGACACGAGCAGTACTTC.

CDR3 sequence (DNA): TGTGCCAGCAGCGGATTAGCGGGGCTCATGTACGAGCAGTACTTC. It is translated as CASSGLAGLMYEQYF. This chain uses TRBV9 with TRBJ2-7; 8 positions agree with TRBD2. The length of the CDR3 is 15 residues. The ends lost 3 bases at V and 4 bases at J; junction bases unmatched: 9. Germline V lookup: CDR1 SGDLS, CDR2 YYNGEE.

The chain carries TRBV6-6 and TRBJ2-1; 9 bases agree with TRBD1. The CDR3 runs 15 residues. V shed 6 bases, J shed 6 bases, and the junction held 9 bases outside the gene matches. Germline-derived CDR1 and CDR2 are MNHNY and SVGAGI (reference sequence). CDR3 protein: CASRPGTGHTNEQFF. Written as DNA, the CDR3 is TGTGCCAGCAGGCCCGGGACAGGGCACACCAATGAGCAGTTCTTC.

The V gene is TRBV4-1, the J gene TRBJ2-5; perhaps TRBD2 as D (5 bases). The CDR3 is 14 residues long. V shed 2 bases and J shed 5 bases, with 12 bases lying between them. Per germline, CDR1 MGHRA and CDR2 YSYEKL. The CDR3: CASSQPRPGETQYF. CDR3 nucleotide sequence: TGCGCCAGCAGCCAACCGAGGCCGGGGGAGACCCAGTACTTC.